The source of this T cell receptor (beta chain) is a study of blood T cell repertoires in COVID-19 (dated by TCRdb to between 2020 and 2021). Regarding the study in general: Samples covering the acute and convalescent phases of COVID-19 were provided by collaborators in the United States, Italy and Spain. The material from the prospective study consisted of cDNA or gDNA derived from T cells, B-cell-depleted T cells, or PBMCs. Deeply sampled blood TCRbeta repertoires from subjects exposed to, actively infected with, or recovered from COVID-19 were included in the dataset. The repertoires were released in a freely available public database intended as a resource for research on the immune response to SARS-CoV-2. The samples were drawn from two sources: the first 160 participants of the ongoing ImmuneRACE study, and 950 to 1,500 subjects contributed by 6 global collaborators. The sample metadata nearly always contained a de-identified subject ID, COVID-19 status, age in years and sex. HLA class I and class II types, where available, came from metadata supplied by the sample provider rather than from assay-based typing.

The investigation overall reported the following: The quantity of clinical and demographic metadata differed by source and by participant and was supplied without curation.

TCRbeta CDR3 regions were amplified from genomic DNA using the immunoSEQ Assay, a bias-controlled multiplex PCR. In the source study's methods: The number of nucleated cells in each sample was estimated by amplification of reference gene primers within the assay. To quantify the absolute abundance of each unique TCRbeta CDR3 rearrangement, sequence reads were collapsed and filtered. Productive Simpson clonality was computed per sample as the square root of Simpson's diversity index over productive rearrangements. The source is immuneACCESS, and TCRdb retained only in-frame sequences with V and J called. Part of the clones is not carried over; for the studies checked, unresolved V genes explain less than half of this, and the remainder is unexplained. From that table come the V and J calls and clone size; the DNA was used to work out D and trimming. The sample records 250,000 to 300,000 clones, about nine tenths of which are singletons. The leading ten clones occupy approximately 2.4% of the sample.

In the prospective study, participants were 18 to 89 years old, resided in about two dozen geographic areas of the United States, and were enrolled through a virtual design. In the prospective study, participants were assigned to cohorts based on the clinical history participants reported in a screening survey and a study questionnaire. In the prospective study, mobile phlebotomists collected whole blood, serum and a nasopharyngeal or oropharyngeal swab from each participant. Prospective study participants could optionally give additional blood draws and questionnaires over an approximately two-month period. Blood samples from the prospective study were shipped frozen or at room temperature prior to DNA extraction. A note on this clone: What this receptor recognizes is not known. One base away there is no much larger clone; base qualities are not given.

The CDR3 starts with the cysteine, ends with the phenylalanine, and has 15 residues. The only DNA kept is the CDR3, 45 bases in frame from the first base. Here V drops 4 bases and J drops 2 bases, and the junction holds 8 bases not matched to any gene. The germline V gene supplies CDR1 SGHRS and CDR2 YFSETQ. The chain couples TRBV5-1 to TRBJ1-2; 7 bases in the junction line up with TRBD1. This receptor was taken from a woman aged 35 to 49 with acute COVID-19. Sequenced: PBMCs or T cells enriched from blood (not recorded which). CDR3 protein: CASSPQGTENYGYTF. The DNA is TGCGCCAGCAGCCCACAGGGGACGGAAAACTATGGCTACACCTTC.